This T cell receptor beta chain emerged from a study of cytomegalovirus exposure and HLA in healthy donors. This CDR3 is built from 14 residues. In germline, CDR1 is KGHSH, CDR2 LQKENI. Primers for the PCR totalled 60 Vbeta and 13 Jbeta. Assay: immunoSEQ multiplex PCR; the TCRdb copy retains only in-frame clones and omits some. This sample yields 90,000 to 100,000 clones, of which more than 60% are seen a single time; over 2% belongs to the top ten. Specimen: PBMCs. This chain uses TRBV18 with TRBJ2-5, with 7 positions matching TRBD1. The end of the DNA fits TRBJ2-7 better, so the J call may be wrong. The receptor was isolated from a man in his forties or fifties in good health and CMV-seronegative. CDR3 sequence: CASSNRQGWYEQYF. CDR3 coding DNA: TGTGCCAGCTCAAACAGACAGGGATGGTACGAGCAGTACTTC.